The sequence of this TCR beta chain was determined in a study of neoadjuvant nivolumab and ipilimumab in lung cancer. Germline-derived CDR1 and CDR2 are LGHNA and YNFKEQ. The CDR3 is 17 amino acids. V was cut by 0 bases and J by 0 bases, with 9 bases left in between. Method: immunoSEQ multiplex PCR; TCRdb's copy keeps in-frame clones and lacks some. The sample consists of about 38,000 clones, nearly 90% of them appearing once. The material sequenced was peripheral blood, taken before neoadjuvant nivolumab, alone or with ipilimumab. This clonotype was sampled from an adult with non-small cell lung cancer. The chain uses TRBV4-2 and TRBJ2-6; D call uncertain. This CDR3 is CASSQDLGVSGANVLTF. CDR3 nucleotide sequence: TGTGCCAGCAGCCAAGATCTTGGGGTCTCTGGGGCCAACGTCCTGACTTTC.